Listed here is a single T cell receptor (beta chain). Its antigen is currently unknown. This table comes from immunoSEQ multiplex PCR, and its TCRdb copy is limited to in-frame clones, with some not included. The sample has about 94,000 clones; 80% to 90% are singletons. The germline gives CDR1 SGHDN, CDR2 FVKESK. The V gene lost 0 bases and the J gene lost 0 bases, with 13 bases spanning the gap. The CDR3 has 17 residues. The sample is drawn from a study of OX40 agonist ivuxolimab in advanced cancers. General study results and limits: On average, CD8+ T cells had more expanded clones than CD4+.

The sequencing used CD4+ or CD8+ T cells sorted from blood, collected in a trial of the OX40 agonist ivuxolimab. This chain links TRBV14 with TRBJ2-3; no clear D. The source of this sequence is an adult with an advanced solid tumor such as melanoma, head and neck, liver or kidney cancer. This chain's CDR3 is CASSQEGARPSTDTQYF. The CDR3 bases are TGTGCCAGCAGCCAAGAAGGCGCTCGACCTAGCACAGATACGCAGTATTTT.